These 5 T cell receptor beta chains share one sample of origin, sequenced in a study of blood T cells in healthy people across ages. For the second PCR, which ran for about 6 to 11 cycles, a sample-barcoded 5' primer and a J-beta primer mix were used. Each CDR3 protein gets one entry after TCRdb re-called the 5' RACE reads with MiXCR. The data contain more than 900,000 distinct CDR3 sequences, under 30% of them singletons. The sample was also linked to a second study, of T cells of mothers and their children.

Specimen: blood. These receptors originate from a girl aged 2-9 years in good health.

This clonotype has a handful of counts. The gene calls are TRBV3-1 and TRBJ1-6; possibly TRBD1 for D (6 bases). The CDR3 has 15 amino acids. Germline V gene data show CDR1 as LGHDT and CDR2 as YNNKEL (reference sequence). The germline V and J ends were trimmed by 0 bases and 9 bases, with 12 bases remaining between them. CDR3 sequence reads: CASSQEAGEGSPLHF. CDR3 coding DNA: TGTGCCAGCAGCCAAGAGGCAGGGGAAGGTTCACCCCTCCACTTT.

The J gene is TRBJ2-2, the V gene TRBV10-2; D unresolved. The CDR3 runs to 14 residues. The ends were cut back, 8 bases at V and 4 bases at J, with 14 bases in the middle. Germline lookup yields CDR1 WSHSY and CDR2 SAAADI. Here the CDR3 DNA reads TGCGCCAGCGCTCCCCGTTCCGTCACCGGGGAGCTGTTTTTT. It yields the protein CASAPRSVTGELFF.

This clonotype turned up a few times. V usage is TRBV12-3 or TRBV12-4 and J usage is TRBJ2-1; 7 bases fit TRBD2. The CDR3 consists of 14 residues. Trimming at V came to 8 bases and at J to 5 bases, leaving 9 bases not matched to a gene. The CDR3 coding sequence is TGTGCCAGCCACCTAGCGGTACTTAACAATGAGCAGTTCTTC. Protein sequence: CASHLAVLNNEQFF.

The chain carries TRBV3-1 and TRBJ2-2, with D hard to call. The CDR3 has 14 amino acids. The V and J ends lost 0 bases and 9 bases respectively, with 11 bases between them. The V gene's germline CDR1 is LGHDT and CDR2 YNNKEL (reference sequence). For the CDR3, the DNA is TGTGCCAGCAGCCAAGACCGCACATTCCGGGAGCTGTTTTTT. Amino acids: CASSQDRTFRELFF.

The CDR3 loop is CSTRDSSYEQYF. The CDR3 coding sequence is TGCAGCACCCGGGACAGCTCCTACGAGCAGTACTTC. This chain joins TRBV29-1 and TRBJ2-7; 7 bases are a match to TRBD1. CDR1 SQVTM and CDR2 ANQGSEA come from the germline V gene. The CDR3 runs to 12 residues. The J segment lost 0 bases and the V segment lost 8 bases, leaving 4 bases of the junction unmatched.